This T cell receptor (beta chain) was captured by sequencing in a study of early T cells in non-severe SARS-CoV-2 infection. Looking at the study overall: Whole-blood bulk RNA, unsorted, was sequenced, and chains were unpaired.

This clonotype showed up many times. Per germline, CDR1 MDHEN and CDR2 SYDVKM. This CDR3 comprises 13 residues. The ends were cut back, 3 bases at V and 8 bases at J, with 11 bases in the middle. One entry per CDR3 protein, called by TCRdb with MiXCR from the 5' RACE reads. The data show tens of thousands of distinct CDR3 sequences, around 4% seen once. The sequence derives from an adult who was a healthcare worker with PCR-confirmed SARS-CoV-2 infection or an uninfected control (not recorded which). The V gene is TRBV28, the J gene TRBJ2-4; D may be TRBD2 (5 bases). The material sequenced was whole blood. The CDR3 nucleotides are TGTGCCAGCAGTTTCGCGGGTACTGACATTCAGTACTTC. Protein: CASSFAGTDIQYF. The full variable domain, in which reference TRBV28 and TRBJ2-4 provide the parts outside the CDR3, is DVKVTQSSRYLVKRTGEKVFLECVQDMDHENMFWYRQDPGLGLRLIYFSYDVKMKEKGDIPEGYSVSREKKERFSLILESASTNQTSMYLCASSFAGTDIQYFGAGTRLSVL.